This TCR beta chain originates from a study of cytomegalovirus exposure and HLA in healthy donors. About this clone: At one end, the junction sequence differs from germline, possibly due to a read error.

The PCR used 60 Vbeta and 13 Jbeta primers. The assay was immunoSEQ multiplex PCR, and TCRdb's table has in-frame clones only and misses some. The table lists under 200,000 clones, around 75% of them singletons. The CDR3 consists of 15 residues. Germline lookup yields CDR1 SEHNR and CDR2 FQNEAQ (reference sequence). The V call is TRBV7-9, the J call TRBJ1-2, with a tentative D call TRBD1 (6 bases). The specimen was PBMCs. The clonotype was recovered from a female donor in good health and CMV-seronegative. The CDR3 reads CSSSIRRGAYYGYTF. The CDR3 region has the DNA TGTTCCAGCAGCATACGGCGGGGGGCGTACTATGGCTACACCTTC.